The TCR beta chain under discussion was sequenced for a study of T cells in tumors and immune-related adverse events. Libraries were prepared by immunoSEQ multiplex PCR; TCRdb keeps only in-frame clonotypes and omits some of them. This table holds roughly 24,000 clones, about nine tenths found once. The sample was lymph node tissue, taken from a patient treated with anti-PD-1 therapy. This sequence originates from a female donor with metastatic renal cell carcinoma.

The CDR3 spells CASSLDLDLSGGKLFF. The CDR3 nucleotides are TGTGCCAGCAGCTTAGATCTTGACTTATCTGGAGGAAAACTGTTTTTT. V is TRBV5-4 and J is TRBJ1-4; D gene unclear. The CDR3 totals 16 residues. The V gene's germline CDR1 is SGHNT and CDR2 YYREEE (reference sequence). Trimming removed 2 bases at V and 10 bases at J, with 21 bases between.